This T cell receptor (beta chain) was recovered during a study of control samples from healthy donors and cancer patients. There are a few counts of this clone. Sequencing used immunoSEQ multiplex PCR; TCRdb keeps in-frame clones, though not all of them. The sample has 100,000 to 120,000 clones, roughly 79% seen once; the top ten hold about 7%. The CDR3 is 13 amino acids. Germline V gene data show CDR1 as SGHNT and CDR2 as YENEEA. V lost 5 bases, J lost 6 bases, and 11 bases lay in between. The V call is TRBV11-3, the J call TRBJ1-3; no clear D. Sequenced: blood. This receptor was obtained from a man between 18 and 29 years old in good health. CDR3 in amino acids: CASSLNQKNTIYF. In nucleotides, the CDR3 is TGTGCCAGCAGCCTGAACCAGAAAAACACCATATATTTT. The variable domain in full, with the rest retrieved from reference TRBV11-3 and TRBJ1-3, is EAGVVQSPRYKIIEKKQPVAFWCNPISGHNTLYWYLQNLGQGPELLIRYENEEAVDDSQLPKDRFSAERLKGVDSTLKIQPAELGDSAVYLCASSLNQKNTIYFGEGSWLTVV.